These 20 T cell receptor beta chains came from one sample sequenced in a study of cytotoxic CD8 clonotypes in ibrutinib-treated CLL. Only in-frame clones appear in the TCRdb table, and some are missing; sequencing was by immunoSEQ multiplex PCR. The sample yields 90,000 to 95,000 clones, over 60% seen once. The source was PBMCs, collected after 24 months of ibrutinib treatment. These receptors all stem from a human donor with chronic lymphocytic leukemia.

The chain carries TRBV14 and TRBJ2-7; D remains unclear. The ends were cut back, 1 base at V and 9 bases at J, with 25 bases in the middle. CDR3 length equals 17 residues. CDR1 SGHDN and CDR2 FVKESK come from the germline V gene. The DNA for the CDR3 is TGTGCCAGCAGCCAAGTTTCGCTCGGTCGGTCGTTCGCGGCGCAGTACTTC. As protein: CASSQVSLGRSFAAQYF.

Remarks on this clone: The junction departs from germline at one end; a sequencing error may be responsible. The chain has TRBV13 and TRBJ2-3, with unresolved D. This CDR3 spans 16 amino acids. Germline V gene lookup returns CDR1 PRHDT and CDR2 FYEKMQ (reference sequence). The CDR3 coding sequence is TGTGCCAGCAGCTTGCACCTCGGGCCCCGCACAGATGCGCAGTATTTT. Encoded protein: CASSLHLGPRTDAQYF.

The chain recombines TRBV5-4 with TRBJ2-5, with a tentative D call TRBD1 (6 bases). V gave up 2 bases and J gave up 1 base, with 15 bases separating them. This CDR3 region has 16 residues. Per the germline V gene, CDR1 is SGHNT and CDR2 is YYREEE (reference sequence). The CDR3 DNA sequence: TGTGCCAGCAGCTTTGGGGGAGACAGGATCCAAGAGACCCAGTACTTC. Translated, it gives CASSFGGDRIQETQYF.

Only a few counts were recorded for this clone. The chain is built from TRBV7-9 and TRBJ2-3; 13 bases match TRBD2. V was clipped by 8 bases and J by 1 base; unmatched bases: 9. CDR3 size: 17 residues. Per the germline V gene, CDR1 is SEHNR and CDR2 is FQNEAQ (reference sequence). CDR3: CASGSGTSGIGTDTQYF. CDR3 bases: TGTGCCAGCGGCTCCGGGACTAGCGGGATCGGCACAGATACGCAGTATTTT.

This clone has a handful of counts. The chain recombines TRBV7-8 with TRBJ2-7; D uncertain. This CDR3 is 15 amino acids long. Per the germline V gene, CDR1 is SGHVS and CDR2 is FQNEAQ. Trimming took 5 bases from V and 6 from J, leaving 20 bases between them. The CDR3 coding sequence is TGTGCCAGCAGCCTAGATGGTGGGTTCCTAGGCGAGCAGTACTTC. Residues: CASSLDGGFLGEQYF.

In this sample, this clone turned up a few times. V is TRBV6-6 and J is TRBJ2-7; D gene uncertain. The CDR3 runs 12 residues. Trimming left V 7 bases short and J 2 bases short, with 9 bases between. The germline CDR1 and CDR2 sequences are MNHNY and SVGAGI (reference sequence). This CDR3 reads CASTTSTYEQYF. The CDR3 DNA is TGTGCCAGCACTACGTCTACCTACGAGCAGTACTTC.

V usage is TRBV28 and J usage is TRBJ1-4; D gene uncertain. The length of the CDR3 is 12 residues. The ends were cut back, 2 bases at V and 16 bases at J, with 14 bases in the middle. Germline CDR1 reads MDHEN; CDR2 reads SYDVKM. The CDR3 sequence: CASSLGGQSRFF. The CDR3 DNA reads as TGTGCCAGCAGTTTAGGCGGTCAGTCGCGGTTTTTT.

The rearrangement joins TRBV6-1 to TRBJ2-5; TRBD2 matches 10 bases. After removal of 3 bases from V and 2 bases from J, the junction contained 3 bases not matched to a gene. This CDR3 has 15 residues. Germline values: CDR1 MNHNS, CDR2 SASEGT. CDR3 sequence (DNA): TGTGCCAGCAGTGAGACTAGCGGGCATCAAGAGACCCAGTACTTC. Amino acid sequence: CASSETSGHQETQYF.

The chain carries TRBV5-1 and TRBJ2-1, with D perhaps TRBD2 (6 bases). Germline values: CDR1 SGHRS, CDR2 YFSETQ. The CDR3 loop spans 16 amino acids. V lost 3 bases and J lost 9, with 22 bases in between. This chain's CDR3 is CASSSWGDPLGGEQFF. CDR3 sequence (DNA): TGCGCCAGCAGCTCATGGGGGGACCCTCTGGGGGGTGAGCAGTTCTTC. The variable domain in full, with the rest retrieved from reference TRBV5-1 and TRBJ2-1, is KAGVTQTPRYLIKTRGQQVTLSCSPISGHRSVSWYQQTPGQGLQFLFEYFSETQRNKGNFPGRFSGRQFSNSRSEMNVSTLELGDSALYLCASSSWGDPLGGEQFFGPGTRLTVL.

This clone showed up just once. V usage is TRBV4-1 and J usage is TRBJ2-6; 8 nucleotides line up with TRBD2. The CDR3 contains 18 residues. J lost 4 bases, V lost 0 bases, and 8 bases had no gene match. Per germline, CDR1 MGHRA and CDR2 YSYEKL. The CDR3 nucleotides read TGCGCCAGCAGCCAAGAGCGGGGGGTATCAGGCGGGGCCAACGTCCTGACTTTC. Its translation: CASSQERGVSGGANVLTF.

The gene calls are TRBV18 and TRBJ2-2, with 15 bases identical to TRBD2. The junction had 0 bases not matched to a gene; V was cut back by 0 bases and J by 4 bases. The CDR3 runs to 17 residues. Germline assignment: CDR1 KGHSH and CDR2 LQKENI. CDR3 protein: CASSPPGLAGGTGELFF. The CDR3 DNA reads as TGTGCCAGCTCACCACCGGGACTAGCGGGGGGCACCGGGGAGCTGTTTTTT.

This chain connects TRBV13 to TRBJ2-7; the D gene is possibly TRBD2 (5 bases). CDR3 size: 13 residues. In germline, CDR1 is PRHDT, CDR2 FYEKMQ (reference sequence). V was shortened by 5 bases and J by 3 bases, with 11 bases between the two germline ends. CDR3 in amino acids: CASSLMGVYEQYF. CDR3 coding DNA: TGTGCCAGCAGCCTAATGGGAGTCTACGAGCAGTACTTC.

This chain connects TRBV5-1 to TRBJ2-5; 10 bases fit TRBD2. V lost 3 bases to trimming and J lost 7 bases; unmatched junction nucleotides: 15. Germline V gene sequence: CDR1 SGHRS, CDR2 YFSETQ. The CDR3 extends over 17 amino acids. In DNA form, the CDR3 reads TGCGCCAGCAGCTCCCGGCTAGCGGGAGAGGCTGGGCGGACCCAGTACTTC. Translating it yields CASSSRLAGEAGRTQYF.

This clone was recorded a few times. The chain couples TRBV5-1 to TRBJ2-5; maybe TRBD1 (5 bases). CDR1 and CDR2 (germline): SGHRS, YFSETQ. V was cut by 3 bases and J by 0 bases, with 9 bases left in between. The CDR3 covers 14 residues. The CDR3: CASSSQGYQETQYF. The CDR3 coding sequence is TGCGCCAGCAGCTCGCAGGGTTACCAAGAGACCCAGTACTTC.

This chain uses TRBV28 with TRBJ2-1; unclear D gene. Germline V gives CDR1 MDHEN, CDR2 SYDVKM. The germline V and J ends were trimmed by 6 bases and 10 bases, with 10 bases remaining between them. This CDR3 contains 11 residues. The CDR3 loop is CASRRRAEQFF. In DNA form, the CDR3 reads TGTGCCAGCAGAAGAAGGGCAGAGCAGTTCTTC.

This clone was seen once. The chain recombines TRBV4-3 with TRBJ1-4, with 8 bases lining up with TRBD1. CDR1 LGHNA and CDR2 YSLEER come from the germline V gene. The junction had 9 bases not matched to a gene; V was cut back by 4 bases and J by 5 bases. The CDR3 sequence is 16 residues long. The CDR3 DNA is TGCGCCAGCAGCCGCCAACGGACAGGGCCCAATGAAAAACTGTTTTTT. It is translated as CASSRQRTGPNEKLFF.

The genes are TRBV5-1 and TRBJ2-7; D uncertain. Per germline, CDR1 SGHRS and CDR2 YFSETQ. V lost 6 bases, J lost 3 bases, and 22 bases lay in between. CDR3 length: 16 residues. The CDR3, as DNA: TGCGCCAGCAAGGGTGGCACCTCTTCCTTAGACTACGAGCAGTACTTC. This gives the protein CASKGGTSSLDYEQYF.

The CDR3 DNA sequence: TGTGCCAGCAGGACAGGGTTTCAGCCCCAGCATTTT. Its protein is CASRTGFQPQHF. The chain uses TRBV5-8 and TRBJ1-5; 7 bases line up with TRBD1. Germline V CDR1 and CDR2: SGHTS, YDEGEE. The length of the CDR3 is 12 residues. J lost 6 bases, V lost 5 bases, and 2 bases had no gene match.

The chain carries TRBV9 and TRBJ2-7; possibly TRBD1 or TRBD2 for D (5 bases each). Germline lookup yields CDR1 SGDLS and CDR2 YYNGEE. This CDR3 spans 14 amino acids. Trimming cost V 3 bases and J 7 bases, with 17 bases left between them. The CDR3 reads CASSARGQGEEQYF. As DNA, the CDR3 is TGTGCCAGCAGCGCCCGAGGGCAGGGAGAAGAGCAGTACTTC.

CDR3 protein: CASSLVVSSYNEQFF. In DNA form, the CDR3 reads TGCGCCAGCAGCTTGGTCGTGAGCTCCTACAATGAGCAGTTCTTC. The V gene is TRBV5-1, the J gene TRBJ2-1; D not resolved. The germline gives CDR1 SGHRS, CDR2 YFSETQ. Trimming stripped 0 bases from V and 0 bases from J, with 7 bases between. This CDR3 has 15 residues.